The clone carrying this T cell receptor beta chain was detected ten times or more. Its antigen is unidentified. From germline, CDR1 is LNHDA and CDR2 SQIVND (reference sequence). The CDR3 totals 15 residues. Deletions cut 1 base from V and 4 bases from J, with 11 bases between. The sample belongs to a study of Graves' ophthalmopathy and Graves' hyperthyroidism. Study-level results: Researchers report that a 13-signature model separated ophthalmopathy from stable hyperthyroidism, posting less than 90% sensitivity and around 80% specificity.

Amplification targeted the TCR beta CDR3 regions, with RNA transcripts as the source material. RT-PCR in the first round used HTBI primers; a second-round multiplex PCR followed. MiXCR was run by TCRdb on the multiplex PCR reads, yielding one entry per CDR3 protein. The sample records some 210,000 distinct CDR3 sequences, around 30% being singletons. Physicians reached a diagnosis by relying on clinical symptoms, serum thyroxine, TRAb, thyroid ultrasound and orbital computed tomography. The sequence derives from a middle-aged man with Graves' ophthalmopathy. Sequencing was carried out using peripheral blood. V gene TRBV19 combines with J gene TRBJ1-5; D might be TRBD1 (6 bases). This chain's CDR3 is CASSIGGQGNQPQHF. CDR3 nucleotides: TGTGCCAGTAGTATAGGGGGGCAAGGAAATCAGCCCCAGCATTTT.